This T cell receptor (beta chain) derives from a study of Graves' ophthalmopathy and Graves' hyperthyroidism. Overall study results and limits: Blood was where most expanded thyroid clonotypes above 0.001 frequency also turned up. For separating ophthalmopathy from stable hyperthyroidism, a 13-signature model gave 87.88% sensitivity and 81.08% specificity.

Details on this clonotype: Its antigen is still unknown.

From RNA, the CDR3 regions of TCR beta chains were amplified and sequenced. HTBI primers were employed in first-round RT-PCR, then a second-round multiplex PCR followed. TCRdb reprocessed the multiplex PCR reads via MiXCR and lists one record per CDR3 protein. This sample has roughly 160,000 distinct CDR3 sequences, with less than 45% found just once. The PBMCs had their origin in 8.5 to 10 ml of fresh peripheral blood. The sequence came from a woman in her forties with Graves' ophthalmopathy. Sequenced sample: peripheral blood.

For the CDR3, the DNA is TGTGCCAGCAGTCCCGGACATCACCCCGCATACGAGCAGTACTTC. Protein product: CASSPGHHPAYEQYF. The V call is TRBV27, the J call TRBJ2-7; tentative D call: TRBD1 (5 bases). The CDR3 loop spans 15 amino acids. V was shortened by 5 bases and J by 4 bases, with 18 bases between the two germline ends. Germline lookup yields CDR1 MNHEY and CDR2 SMNVEV (reference sequence).